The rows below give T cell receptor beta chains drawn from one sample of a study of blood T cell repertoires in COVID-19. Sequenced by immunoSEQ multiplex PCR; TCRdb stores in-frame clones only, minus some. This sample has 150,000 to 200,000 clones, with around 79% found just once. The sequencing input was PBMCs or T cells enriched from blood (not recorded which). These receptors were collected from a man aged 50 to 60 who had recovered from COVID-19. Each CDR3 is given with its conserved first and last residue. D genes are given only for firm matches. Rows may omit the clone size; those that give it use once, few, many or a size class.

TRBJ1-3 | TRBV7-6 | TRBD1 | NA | TGTGCCAGCAGCCCTGGACAGGGAAGGTTTGGAAACACCATATATTTT | CASSPGQGRFGNTIYF
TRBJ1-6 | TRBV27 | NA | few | TGTGCCACCTCGGACAGATACGAAATGGTTTCACCCCTCCACTTT | CATSDRYEMVSPLHF
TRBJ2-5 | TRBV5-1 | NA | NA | TGCGCCAGCAGCTTGGGGACAGAAGTTTTGCAAGAGACCCAGTACTTC | CASSLGTEVLQETQYF
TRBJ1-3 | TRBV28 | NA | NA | TGTGCCAGCAGCCCGTTCTCGGAGGGAAACACCATATATTTT | CASSPFSEGNTIYF
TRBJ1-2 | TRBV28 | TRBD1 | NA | TGTGCCAGCAGTTTATCTAACAGGGGCAAAGGCTACACCTTC | CASSLSNRGKGYTF
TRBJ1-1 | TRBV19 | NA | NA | TGTGCCAGTAGTACCCAATTGGGAGGGACTGAAGCTTTCTTT | CASSTQLGGTEAFF
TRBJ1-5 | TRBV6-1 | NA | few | TGTGCCAGCAGTGAAAGAATCGGGGTCCAGCAGCCCCAGCATTTT | CASSERIGVQQPQHF
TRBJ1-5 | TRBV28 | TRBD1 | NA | TGTGCCAGCTTTGAGGATGGAAGGGGGCTTAATCAGCCCCAGCATTTT | CASFEDGRGLNQPQHF
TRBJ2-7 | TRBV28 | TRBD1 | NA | TGTGCCAGCAGTTCCCATCACAGGGGGAGCTACGAGCAGTACTTC | CASSSHHRGSYEQYF
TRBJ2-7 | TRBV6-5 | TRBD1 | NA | TGTGCCAGCGGTCAATACGGGGACAGCTCCTACGAGCAGTACTTC | CASGQYGDSSYEQYF
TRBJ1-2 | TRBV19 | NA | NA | TGTGCGCGTAGCGGTGGAATAGGCTACACCTTC | CARSGGIGYTF
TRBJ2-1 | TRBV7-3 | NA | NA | TGTGCCAGCAGCTTAAGTGGGAGTTTCGGCAATGAGCAGTTCTTC | CASSLSGSFGNEQFF
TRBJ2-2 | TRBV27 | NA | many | TGTGCCAGCAGCCCTACGAAACTTGCCGGGGAGCTGTTTTTT | CASSPTKLAGELFF
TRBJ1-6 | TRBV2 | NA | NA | TGTGCCAGCAGTACTAGGAGCTCCTATAATTCACCCCTCCACTTT | CASSTRSSYNSPLHF
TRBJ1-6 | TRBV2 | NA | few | TGTGCCAGCAGGGGCCTGGGGGGGCAGGATTCACCCCTCCACTTT | CASRGLGGQDSPLHF
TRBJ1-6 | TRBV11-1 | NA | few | TGTGCCAGCAGCTTTGTTACAGGAGCAAACTCACCCCTCCACTTT | CASSFVTGANSPLHF
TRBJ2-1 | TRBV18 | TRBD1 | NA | TGTGCCAGCTCACCCGGGACAGGGTCTAACAATGAGCAGTTCTTC | CASSPGTGSNNEQFF
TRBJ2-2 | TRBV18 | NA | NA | TGTGCCAGCTCACCCGCAGGGCCGAACACCGGGGAGCTGTTTTTT | CASSPAGPNTGELFF
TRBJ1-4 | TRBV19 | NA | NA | TGTGCCAGTAGTATTGACATTGGAGAAAAACTGTTTTTT | CASSIDIGEKLFF
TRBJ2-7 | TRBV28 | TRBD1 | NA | TGTGCCAGCAACACAGGGGCAGGGGGCCTATACGAGCAGTACTTC | CASNTGAGGLYEQYF
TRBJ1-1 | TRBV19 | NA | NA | TGTGCCAGTACTAGTGTGAACACTGAAGCTTTCTTT | CASTSVNTEAFF
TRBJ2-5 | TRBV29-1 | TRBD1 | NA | TGCAGCGTGGTGACAGGGGATCTCGAGACCCAGTACTTC | CSVVTGDLETQYF
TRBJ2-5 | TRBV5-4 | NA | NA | TGTGCCAGCAGCTTGGTCGCGGAGCCCCAAGAGACCCAGTACTTC | CASSLVAEPQETQYF
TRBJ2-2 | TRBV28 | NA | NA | TGTGCCAGCAGTCCCTCCCCCCTAACCGGGGAGCTGTTTTTT | CASSPSPLTGELFF
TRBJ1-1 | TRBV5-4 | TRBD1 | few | TGTGCCAGCAGTCTGGACAGGGGGGCTGAAGCTTTCTTT | CASSLDRGAEAFF
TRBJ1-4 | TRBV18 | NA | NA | TGTGCCAGCTCATCAGACCCGCGCCTGACAAATGAAAAACTGTTTTTT | CASSSDPRLTNEKLFF
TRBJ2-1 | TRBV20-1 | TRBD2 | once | TGCAGTGCTAGTCTAGCGGGAGGATTAGATGAGCAGTTCTTC | CSASLAGGLDEQFF
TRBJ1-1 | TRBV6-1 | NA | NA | TGTGCCAGCAGTGAAGGTATGGTCAGCACTGAAGCTTTCTTT | CASSEGMVSTEAFF
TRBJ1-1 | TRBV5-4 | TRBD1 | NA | TGTGCCAGCAGCCCCGTGACAGGGAGGAGGAACACTGAAGCTTTCTTT | CASSPVTGRRNTEAFF
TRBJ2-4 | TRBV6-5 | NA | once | TGTGCCAGCAGTTACGGTCAGGGTCTAGACATTCAGTACTTC | CASSYGQGLDIQYF
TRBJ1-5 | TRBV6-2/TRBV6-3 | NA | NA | TGTGCCAGCAGTTACTCATTACCGGCGGGGACTAGCAATCAGCCCCAGCATTTT | CASSYSLPAGTSNQPQHF
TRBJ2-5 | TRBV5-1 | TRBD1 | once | TGCGCCAGCAGCCCCGGACAGGGCCAAGAGACCCAGTACTTC | CASSPGQGQETQYF
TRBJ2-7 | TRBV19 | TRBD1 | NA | TGTGCCAGTAGTAACCCCCGGGACAGCTTTTACGAGCAGTACTTC | CASSNPRDSFYEQYF
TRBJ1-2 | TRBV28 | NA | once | TGTGCCAGCAGTTTACCCCCGATAGCGAACTATGGCTACACCTTC | CASSLPPIANYGYTF
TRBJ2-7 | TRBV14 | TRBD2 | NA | TGTGCCAGCAGCCTCCGGCTAGCGGGAGCGTCTGGCGAGCAGTACTTC | CASSLRLAGASGEQYF
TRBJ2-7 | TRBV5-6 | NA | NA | TGTGCCAGCAGCTCAATCCGTCTTACAGGCCCCTACGAGCAGTACTTC | CASSSIRLTGPYEQYF
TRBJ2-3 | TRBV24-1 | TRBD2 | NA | TGTGCCACCAGTGACTCGGGGGGGCAGAGAGATACGCAGTATTTT | CATSDSGGQRDTQYF